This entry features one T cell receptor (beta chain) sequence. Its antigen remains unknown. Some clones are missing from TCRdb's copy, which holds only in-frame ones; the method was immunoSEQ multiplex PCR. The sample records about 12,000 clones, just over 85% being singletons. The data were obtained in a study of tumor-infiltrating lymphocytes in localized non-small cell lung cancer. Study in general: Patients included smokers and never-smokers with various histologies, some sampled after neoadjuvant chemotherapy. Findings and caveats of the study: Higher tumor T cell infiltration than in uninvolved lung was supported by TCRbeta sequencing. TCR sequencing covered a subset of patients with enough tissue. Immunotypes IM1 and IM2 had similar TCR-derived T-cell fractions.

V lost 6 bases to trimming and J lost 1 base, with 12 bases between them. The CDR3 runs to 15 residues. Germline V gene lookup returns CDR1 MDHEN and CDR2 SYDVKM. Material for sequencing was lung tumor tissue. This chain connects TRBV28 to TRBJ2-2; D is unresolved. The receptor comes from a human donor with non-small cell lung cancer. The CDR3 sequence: CASRSRLGNTGELFF. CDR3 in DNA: TGTGCCAGCAGATCCAGGTTGGGGAACACCGGGGAGCTGTTTTTT.